This T cell receptor beta chain was documented in a study of tissue T cells after allogeneic stem cell transplantation. Regarding the study as a whole: This small cohort was clinically heterogeneous, and sampling depth was a limitation. Anatomically similar tissues had similar TCR repertoires within each patient.

Some clones are missing from TCRdb's copy, which holds only in-frame ones; the method was immunoSEQ multiplex PCR. The table shows over 15,000 clones, with roughly 70% occurring only once. This clone has just one count. Its target is unknown. Genes here carry mouse names. The CDR3 is cut off 1 residue early in the read; its end comes from the germline J gene. The CDR3 loop spans 12 amino acids. With 6 bases removed from V and 6 bases from J, the gap between germline ends came to 11 bases. CDR1 and CDR2 from the germline V gene are NSQYPW and LRSPGD (reference sequence). This sequence originates from a female BALB/c mouse in good health. MHC haplotype: H2-d. V gene TRBV1 combines with J gene TRBJ1-1; D perhaps matches TRBD1 (6 bases). Sequencing used spleen. The CDR3 spells CTCSDGTPEVFF. Partial CDR3 DNA: TGCACCTGCAGCGACGGGACACCAGAAGTCTTC.